This is a list of T cell receptor beta chains from one sample in a study of blood T cell repertoires in COVID-19. Using immunoSEQ multiplex PCR, the repertoire was profiled, and TCRdb retains in-frame clones only, with some absent. The repertoire consists of some 210,000 clones, with 84% occurring once and the leading ten covering 4.5% to 5.5%. Sequenced material: peripheral blood. The receptors come from a woman in her 70s with active or convalescent COVID-19. Each CDR3 is given with its conserved first and last residue. D genes are given only for firm matches. Only part of the rows carry a size: once, few, many, or a class if the clone is expanded.

J,V,D,size,CDR3,DNA
TRBJ2-2,TRBV5-4,NA,once,CASSFDRNPTGELFF,TGTGCCAGCAGCTTTGACAGAAACCCAACCGGGGAGCTGTTTTTT
TRBJ2-7,TRBV5-1,TRBD1,few,CASSQGTGHYEQYF,TGCGCCAGCAGCCAGGGGACAGGACATTACGAGCAGTACTTC
TRBJ1-1,TRBV18,NA,NA,CASSPHLDTEAFF,TGTGCCAGCTCACCACATCTAGACACTGAAGCTTTCTTT
TRBJ2-3,TRBV19,TRBD2,NA,CASSPRGGRAADTQYF,TGTGCCAGTAGCCCCCGAGGCGGGAGGGCCGCAGATACGCAGTATTTT
TRBJ2-2,TRBV7-9,NA,once,CASSLLANTGELFF,TGTGCCAGCAGCTTATTAGCGAACACCGGGGAGCTGTTTTTT
TRBJ1-3,TRBV12-1,NA,NA,CASSYPDRRRTSSGNTIYF,TGTGCCAGCAGCTACCCTGACCGACGGAGGACGTCGTCTGGAAACACCATATATTTT
TRBJ2-7,TRBV4-1,TRBD2,few,CASSQSSSGDYEQYF,TGCGCCAGCAGCCAATCCTCTAGCGGGGATTACGAGCAGTACTTC
TRBJ2-3,TRBV12-3/TRBV12-4,TRBD2,NA,CASRVPSGNTQYF,TGTGCCAGCAGGGTCCCTAGCGGAAATACGCAGTATTTT
TRBJ2-3,TRBV19,TRBD2,NA,CASSIGGLAATDTQYF,TGTGCCAGTAGTATAGGTGGACTAGCGGCCACAGATACGCAGTATTTT
TRBJ1-1,TRBV29-1,TRBD1,NA,CSVDPHGTGRTEAFF,TGCAGCGTTGACCCCCACGGGACAGGGCGGACTGAAGCTTTCTTT
TRBJ2-1,TRBV5-1,TRBD2,NA,CASSLALAGSYNEQFF,TGCGCCAGCAGCTTGGCATTAGCGGGTTCCTACAATGAGCAGTTCTTC
TRBJ1-5,TRBV2,NA,once,CASSKMGLATGDGNQPQHF,TGTGCCAGCAGCAAAATGGGGTTAGCTACAGGAGATGGCAATCAGCCCCAGCATTTT
TRBJ2-7,TRBV3-1/TRBV3-2,NA,NA,CASSQGLATEQYF,TGTGCCAGCAGCCAAGGTCTGGCGACAGAGCAGTACTTC
TRBJ1-2,TRBV10-3,TRBD1,NA,CAISESTGGADYGYTF,TGTGCCATCAGTGAGTCGACAGGGGGCGCGGACTATGGCTACACCTTC
TRBJ2-2,TRBV10-3,NA,NA,CAIGTVFGTGELFF,TGTGCCATCGGAACAGTTTTTGGAACCGGGGAGCTGTTTTTT
TRBJ2-4,TRBV7-6,NA,once,CASSGDGILQYF,TGTGCCAGCAGCGGAGATGGAATTCTCCAGTACTTC
TRBJ2-3,TRBV9,TRBD2,few,CASSKRTSGTDTQYF,TGTGCCAGCAGCAAACGGACTAGCGGAACAGATACGCAGTATTTT
TRBJ2-1,TRBV6-9,NA,NA,CASSTGLYSYNEQFF,TGTGCCAGCAGTACCGGTTTATACTCCTACAATGAGCAGTTCTTC
TRBJ1-3,TRBV2,TRBD1,once,CASNTDRVRTGNTIYF,TGTGCCAGCAATACGGACAGGGTTAGGACTGGAAACACCATATATTTT
TRBJ2-1,TRBV28,TRBD1,NA,CASSSPSSGQTEQFF,TGTGCCAGCAGTTCCCCGTCCTCGGGACAGACCGAGCAGTTCTTC
TRBJ2-5,TRBV11-2,TRBD2,NA,CASSLVGGSTETQYF,TGTGCCAGCAGCTTAGTTGGCGGGAGTACGGAGACCCAGTACTTC
TRBJ2-7,TRBV7-9,TRBD2,NA,CASRDGTMYEQYF,TGTGCCAGCAGGGATGGGACTATGTACGAGCAGTACTTC
TRBJ2-3,TRBV5-1,TRBD1,NA,CASSTGTGGAADTQYF,TGCGCCAGCAGCACCGGGACAGGGGGCGCCGCAGATACGCAGTATTTT
TRBJ2-7,TRBV4-2,TRBD2,once,CASSYDLAASYEQYF,TGTGCCAGCAGCTACGATCTAGCGGCCTCCTACGAGCAGTACTTC
TRBJ2-7,TRBV28,NA,NA,CASRTGTEQYF,TGTGCCAGCAGGACAGGTACCGAGCAGTACTTC
TRBJ2-2,TRBV2,TRBD1,NA,CASRADRLNTGELFF,TGTGCCAGCAGAGCGGACAGGTTGAACACCGGGGAGCTGTTTTTT
TRBJ2-1,TRBV9,NA,NA,CASSPVGNEQFF,TGTGCCAGCAGCCCCGTCGGGAATGAGCAGTTCTTC
TRBJ2-2,TRBV7-9,NA,NA,CASSLNGSPRTGELFF,TGTGCCAGCAGCTTAAACGGGAGCCCAAGGACCGGGGAGCTGTTTTTT
TRBJ1-4,TRBV19,NA,NA,CASSIGTGATNEKLFF,TGTGCCAGTAGTATCGGAACAGGCGCAACTAATGAAAAACTGTTTTTT
TRBJ1-1,TRBV5-1,NA,NA,CASSFIRGGNTEAFF,TGCGCCAGCAGCTTCATCCGGGGAGGGAACACTGAAGCTTTCTTT
TRBJ2-5,TRBV2,TRBD2,NA,CASSRREIPETQYF,TGTGCCAGCAGTCGGCGGGAGATACCAGAGACCCAGTACTTC
TRBJ2-7,TRBV11-3,NA,NA,CASSKEKGGGDYEQYF,TGTGCCAGCAGCAAAGAAAAAGGAGGGGGCGACTACGAGCAGTACTTC
TRBJ2-5,TRBV15,NA,NA,CATSRDRVTGFEETQYF,TGTGCCACCAGCAGAGATCGGGTGACAGGTTTTGAAGAGACCCAGTACTTC
TRBJ1-4,TRBV5-1,TRBD1,NA,CASRAGERTGHNEKLFF,TGCGCCAGCAGGGCTGGGGAAAGGACAGGACATAATGAAAAACTGTTTTTT
TRBJ1-3,TRBV6-6,NA,NA,CASSFTQQSSGNTIYF,TGTGCCAGCAGTTTCACCCAACAGAGCTCTGGAAACACCATATATTTT